This is a list of T cell receptor beta chains from one sample in a study of T cells in Graves' hyperthyroidism and ophthalmopathy. TCRdb itself ran the multiplex PCR reads through MiXCR, one entry per CDR3 protein. The sample shows about 560,000 distinct CDR3 sequences, roughly 46% of them seen only once. The sample consisted of peripheral blood or thyroid tissue (not recorded which). All receptors derive from a woman aged 18-30 years with Graves' hyperthyroidism. The CDR3 runs from the conserved cysteine through the conserved F or W. Fields, in order: V gene, J gene, clone size, D gene, CDR3 DNA, CDR3 protein. D genes are given only for firm matches. A clone size is listed for some rows: how often the clone was seen (once, few, many), or a class if it is expanded.

>TRBV5-5|TRBJ1-1|few|NA
TGTGCCAGCAGCTTGGTCCAAGTTGAAGCTTTCTTT
CASSLVQVEAFF
>TRBV29-1|TRBJ1-2|many|NA
TGCAGCGTTGAAGAAAATAACAGGGCGGTTGGCTACACCTTC
CSVEENNRAVGYTF
>TRBV15|TRBJ2-6|few|TRBD1
TGTGCCACCAGCAGAAGGGACAGCTCTGGGGCCAACGTCCTGACTTTC
CATSRRDSSGANVLTF
>TRBV7-9|TRBJ1-4|NA|NA
TGTGCCAGCAGCTTATTGATCAATGAAAAACTGTTTTTT
CASSLLINEKLFF
>TRBV7-3|TRBJ2-7|once|TRBD1
TGCGCCAGCCGGGACAGGTCGAACGAGCAGTACTTC
CASRDRSNEQYF
>TRBV7-2|TRBJ1-1|many|NA
TGTGCCAGCAGCTTAGCGGGTGGTGCAAGCGATGAAGCTTTCTTT
CASSLAGGASDEAFF
>TRBV15|TRBJ1-4|many|TRBD1
TGTGCCACCAGCAGAGCCGGTCCGACAGGGTCGGTTGGAAAACTGTTTTTT
CATSRAGPTGSVGKLFF
>TRBV24-1|TRBJ2-2|many|TRBD1
TGTGCCACCAGGGACAGGGGAGACACCGGGGAGCTGTTTTTT
CATRDRGDTGELFF
>TRBV24-1|TRBJ1-2|NA|NA
TGTGCCAGCAGTCTACACCCCACACAGGGCTACACCTTC
CASSLHPTQGYTF
>TRBV5-5|TRBJ2-7|NA|NA
TGTGCCAGCAGCTTGGAGTGGACAGTGGTTAACGAGCAGTACTTC
CASSLEWTVVNEQYF
>TRBV10-2|TRBJ1-5|NA|NA
TGCGCCAGCAGAGGACACGCCAATCAGCCCCAGCATTTT
CASRGHANQPQHF
>TRBV20-1|TRBJ2-6|NA|NA
TGCAGTGCTGAGAGAACTCCTGGGGCCAACGTCCTGACTTTC
CSAERTPGANVLTF
>TRBV7-3|TRBJ1-2|NA|NA
TGCGCCAGCAGCCAAGAAAGGGTTGGGTATGGCTACACCTTC
CASSQERVGYGYTF
>TRBV6-1|TRBJ2-6|NA|NA
TGTGCCAGCAGCAACTTCGCAGGGGCCAACGTCCTGACTTTC
CASSNFAGANVLTF
>TRBV20-1|TRBJ2-7|NA|NA
TGCAGTGCCCAAGGACAGGGAGGGTGGGACGAGCAGTACTTC
CSAQGQGGWDEQYF
>TRBV20-1|TRBJ2-7|NA|NA
TGCAGTGCTAGAGTGGGCTTTTTAGAGCAGTACTTC
CSARVGFLEQYF
>TRBV9|TRBJ1-2|few|TRBD1
TGTGCCAGCAGCGGTCGGGACAGGGGTAACTATGGCTACACCTTC
CASSGRDRGNYGYTF
>TRBV7-9|TRBJ1-2|NA|NA
TGTGCCAGCAGCCCTAGGGCCGGGGTCCCAAATGGCTACACCTTC
CASSPRAGVPNGYTF
>TRBV11-2|TRBJ2-2|NA|TRBD2
TGTGCCAGCAGCGTAGAAAGACTAGCAATCACCGGGGAGCTGTTTTTT
CASSVERLAITGELFF
>TRBV7-2|TRBJ2-5|many|NA
TGTGCCAGCAGCTTAGTTCCTGCCCTGGGAGAGACCCAGTACTTC
CASSLVPALGETQYF
>TRBV6-4|TRBJ1-1|NA|TRBD1
TGTGCCTGGACGACAGGGGAGTACACTGAAGCTTTCTTT
CAWTTGEYTEAFF
>TRBV4-1|TRBJ1-5|NA|TRBD1
TGTGCCAGCAGCGCAGGACAGGAAAGAGAGACCCAGCATTTT
CASSAGQERETQHF